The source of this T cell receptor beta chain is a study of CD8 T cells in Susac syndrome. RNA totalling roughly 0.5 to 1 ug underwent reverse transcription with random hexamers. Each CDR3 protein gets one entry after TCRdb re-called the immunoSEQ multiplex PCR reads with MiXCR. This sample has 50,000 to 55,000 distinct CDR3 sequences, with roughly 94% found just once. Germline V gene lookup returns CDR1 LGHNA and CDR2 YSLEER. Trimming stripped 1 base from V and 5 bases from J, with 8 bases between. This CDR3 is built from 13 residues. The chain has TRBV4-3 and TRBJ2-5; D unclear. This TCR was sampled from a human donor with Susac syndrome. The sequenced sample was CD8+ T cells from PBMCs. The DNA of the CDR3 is TGCGCCAGCAGCCAAGGGCTCCGGGAGACCCAGTACTTC. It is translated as CASSQGLRETQYF.